One sample yielded the 27 T cell receptor beta chains listed below, sequenced in a study of cytomegalovirus exposure and HLA in healthy donors. Only in-frame clones appear in the TCRdb table, and some are missing; sequencing was by immunoSEQ multiplex PCR. Counted here are 130,000 or so clones, roughly 86% occurring once; the ten biggest clones make up about 3.7%. Sequenced sample: PBMCs. The source of these receptors is a man between 25 and 39 years old in good health and CMV-seronegative.

The V gene is TRBV5-4, the J gene TRBJ1-6; D call uncertain. Germline CDR1 and CDR2: SGHNT and YYREEE (reference sequence). The CDR3 is 14 amino acids. V gave up 2 bases and J gave up 7 bases, with 10 bases separating them. CDR3 sequence reads: CASSFWAMNSPLHF. DNA for the CDR3: TGTGCCAGCAGCTTCTGGGCTATGAATTCACCCCTCCACTTT. The full variable domain, rest sourced from reference TRBV5-4 and TRBJ1-6, is ETGVTQSPTHLIKTRGQQVTLRCSSQSGHNTVSWYQQALGQGPQFIFQYYREEENGRGNFPPRFSGLQFPNYSSELNVNALELDDSALYLCASSFWAMNSPLHFGNGTRLTVT.

The chain joins TRBV7-2 to TRBJ2-5; 8 bases align to TRBD2. Germline V CDR1 and CDR2: SGHTA, FQGNSA. This CDR3 spans 14 amino acids. Trimming cost V 5 bases and J 3 bases; bases outside gene matches: 5. The DNA for the CDR3 is TGTGCCAGCAGCACGGGAGCGGGGGAAGAGACCCAGTACTTC. It translates to CASSTGAGEETQYF.

The rearrangement joins TRBV28 to TRBJ2-7; the D is unclear. Between the trimmed V and J ends, which lost 5 bases and 5 bases, there was a span of 16 bases. Germline values: CDR1 MDHEN, CDR2 SYDVKM. This CDR3 region has 14 residues. CDR3 amino acids: CASSPVRSSHEQYF. CDR3 nucleotide sequence: TGTGCCAGCAGTCCCGTTAGAAGTTCCCACGAGCAGTACTTC.

Details on this clone: This specimen includes other DNA sequences encoding the same CDR3. The genes are TRBV15 and TRBJ1-3; D not resolved. Germline CDR1 and CDR2: LNHNV and YYDKDF (reference sequence). The CDR3 consists of 14 residues. Deletions cut 0 bases from V and 1 base from J, with 4 bases between. The CDR3 is CATSRDISGNTIYF. The CDR3 DNA reads TGTGCCACCAGCAGAGACATTTCTGGAAACACCATATATTTT.

The chain recombines TRBV27 with TRBJ1-6; D might be TRBD1 (6 bases). CDR1 is MNHEY, CDR2 SMNVEV, per germline (reference sequence). V was cut by 5 bases and J by 12 bases, with 14 bases left in between. The CDR3 runs to 13 residues. This CDR3 reads CASSTRTDGPLHF. DNA of the CDR3: TGTGCCAGCAGTACACGGACAGATGGACCCCTCCACTTT.

This clone was seen once. The gene calls are TRBV5-1 and TRBJ2-5; tentative D call: TRBD2 (7 bases). This CDR3 has 19 residues. With 0 bases removed from V and 4 bases from J, the gap between germline ends came to 25 bases. CDR1 is SGHRS, CDR2 YFSETQ, per germline. Here the CDR3 DNA reads TGCGCCAGCAGCTTGGCTCCCCGGGCGGGGGCTACAAGGGGAGAGACCCAGTACTTC. It specifies CASSLAPRAGATRGETQYF.

This sequence joins TRBV5-1 and TRBJ2-7; possibly TRBD1 for D (6 bases). Trimming stripped 3 bases from V and 2 bases from J, with 12 bases between. In germline, CDR1 is SGHRS, CDR2 YFSETQ. The CDR3 sequence is 14 residues long. The CDR3 region has the DNA TGCGCCAGCAGCTCTACCGGACAGACCTACGAGCAGTACTTC. Translating gives CASSSTGQTYEQYF.

The V and J genes are TRBV27 and TRBJ2-2; 12 bases match TRBD2. Per the germline V gene, CDR1 is MNHEY and CDR2 is SMNVEV (reference sequence). The CDR3 has 18 amino acids. Losses at the gene ends were 6 bases for V and 3 bases for J; bases not matched to a gene: 11. Written as DNA, the CDR3 is TGTGCCAGCAGCATTCGAGGGACTAGCGGGTATTACACCGGGGAGCTGTTTTTT. This translates into CASSIRGTSGYYTGELFF.

The rearrangement uses TRBV5-1 and TRBJ2-3; D is possibly TRBD2 (7 bases). The V and J ends lost 5 bases and 2 bases respectively, with 12 bases between them. The germline CDR1 and CDR2 sequences are SGHRS and YFSETQ. The CDR3 is made up of 14 amino acids. CDR3 protein: CASRKGGDTDTQYF. As DNA, the CDR3 is TGCGCCAGCAGGAAGGGGGGGGACACAGATACGCAGTATTTT. Full variable domain (rest looked up from reference TRBV5-1 and TRBJ2-3): KAGVTQTPRYLIKTRGQQVTLSCSPISGHRSVSWYQQTPGQGLQFLFEYFSETQRNKGNFPGRFSGRQFSNSRSEMNVSTLELGDSALYLCASRKGGDTDTQYFGPGTRLTVL.

In this sample, this clone turned up a few times. DNA of the CDR3: TGCGCCAGCAGCTTTAATAGCCAAGAGACCCAGTACTTC. Its protein is CASSFNSQETQYF. The chain has TRBV5-1 and TRBJ2-5, with D uncertain. The germline V gene encodes CDR1 SGHRS and CDR2 YFSETQ. This CDR3 is built from 13 residues. V lost 2 bases to trimming and J lost 1 base, with 6 bases between them.

This chain links TRBV27 with TRBJ2-7, with D hard to call. The ends were cut back, 6 bases at V and 4 bases at J, with 16 bases in the middle. CDR3 length: 14 amino acids. The germline V gene encodes CDR1 MNHEY and CDR2 SMNVEV (reference sequence). This CDR3 is CASRGTAVRYEQYF. The DNA of the CDR3 is TGTGCCAGCAGGGGTACCGCTGTGAGGTACGAGCAGTACTTC.

The rearrangement joins TRBV28 to TRBJ1-5; 7 nucleotides align to TRBD1. The CDR3 is 15 amino acids. Unmatched junction bases numbered 6, after V lost 5 bases and J lost 2 bases. Per the germline V gene, CDR1 is MDHEN and CDR2 is SYDVKM. The CDR3 loop reads CASSRQGWGNQPQHF. The CDR3 DNA sequence: TGTGCCAGCAGTAGACAGGGCTGGGGCAATCAGCCCCAGCATTTT.

This clone has a single count. The J gene is TRBJ2-3, the V gene TRBV4-2; 8 bases are a match to TRBD2. This CDR3 has 17 amino acids. The junction had 9 bases not matched to a gene; V was cut back by 1 base and J by 3 bases. The V gene's germline CDR1 is LGHNA and CDR2 YNFKEQ. The CDR3 protein is CASSQVSSGGETDTQYF. The CDR3 DNA reads TGTGCCAGCAGCCAAGTTTCGAGCGGGGGTGAGACAGATACGCAGTATTTT.

This clone is a singleton in its sample. Written as DNA, the CDR3 is TGTGCCAGCAGCCAGCGGGGCGCAGATAACACCGGGGAGCTGTTTTTT. Its translation: CASSQRGADNTGELFF. The V and J genes are TRBV7-6 and TRBJ2-2; 7 bases fit TRBD2. Germline trimming cut 5 bases from V and 2 bases from J; bases unmatched to any gene: 8. From germline, CDR1 is SGHVS and CDR2 FNYEAQ. The CDR3 contains 16 residues.

As DNA, the CDR3 is TGCGCCAGCAGCTCACAACAGGGTGGCCAGCCCCAGCATTTT. Its protein product is CASSSQQGGQPQHF. The chain joins TRBV5-1 to TRBJ1-5, with D possibly being TRBD1 (6 bases). Germline CDR1 SGHRS, CDR2 YFSETQ. The CDR3 is 14 residues long. V gave up 3 bases and J gave up 7 bases, with 14 bases separating them.

This rearrangement joins TRBV7-9 to TRBJ1-2; no firm D call. Germline V gene data show CDR1 as SEHNR and CDR2 as FQNEAQ (reference sequence). This CDR3 has 13 residues. Trimming took off 3 bases at V and 8 bases at J, with 13 bases between the two ends. The CDR3 region is CASSLNSGGGYTF. CDR3 nucleotide sequence: TGTGCCAGCAGCTTGAACAGCGGCGGAGGCTACACCTTC.

The CDR3 bases are TGTGCCAGTAGTGAACAAAACACCGGGGAGCTGTTTTTT. It codes for CASSEQNTGELFF. This chain joins TRBV19 and TRBJ2-2; D uncertain. Germline CDR1 reads LNHDA; CDR2 reads SQIVND (reference sequence). Trimming left V 5 bases short and J 2 bases short, with 6 bases between. The CDR3 sequence is 13 residues long.

The J gene is TRBJ1-6, the V gene TRBV7-9; no definite D call. Trimming removed 3 bases at V and 5 bases at J, with 17 bases between. Germline lookup yields CDR1 SEHNR and CDR2 FQNEAQ (reference sequence). The length of the CDR3 is 17 residues. The CDR3 DNA is TGTGCCAGCAGCTTTTTCAGGACTCAGAATAATAATTCACCCCTCCACTTT. As protein: CASSFFRTQNNNSPLHF.

The chain has TRBV5-1 and TRBJ2-3; no reliable D call. The germline CDR1 and CDR2 sequences are SGHRS and YFSETQ. The CDR3 is 15 amino acids. Trimming stripped 1 base from V and 1 base from J, with 10 bases between. CDR3 bases: TGCGCCAGCAGCTTGCCTCATGGAGGCACAGATACGCAGTATTTT. Protein: CASSLPHGGTDTQYF. The full variable domain, with the rest looked up from reference TRBV5-1 and TRBJ2-3, is KAGVTQTPRYLIKTRGQQVTLSCSPISGHRSVSWYQQTPGQGLQFLFEYFSETQRNKGNFPGRFSGRQFSNSRSEMNVSTLELGDSALYLCASSLPHGGTDTQYFGPGTRLTVL.

The chain links TRBV11-3 to TRBJ2-3, with TRBD2 as a possible D gene (7 bases). The CDR3 sequence is 14 residues long. Germline V lookup: CDR1 SGHNT, CDR2 YENEEA. The V end was cut by 5 bases, the J end by 1 base, with 10 bases between. CDR3 in amino acids: CASSVGGGTDTQYF. CDR3 nucleotide sequence: TGTGCCAGCAGCGTAGGGGGGGGCACAGATACGCAGTATTTT.

The CDR3 DNA sequence: TGCGCCAGCAGCCAAGAACCGCGGGGTAGGCGCTCTGGGGCCAACGTCCTGACTTTC. It yields the protein CASSQEPRGRRSGANVLTF. The chain couples TRBV4-3 to TRBJ2-6, with a possible D match to TRBD2 (6 bases). CDR1 and CDR2 (germline): LGHNA, YSLEER. The CDR3 totals 19 residues. The V end was cut by 0 bases, the J end by 0 bases, with 15 bases between.

J is TRBJ2-3 and V is TRBV19; 7 bases match TRBD2. The CDR3 extends over 18 amino acids. Germline CDR1 reads LNHDA; CDR2 reads SQIVND (reference sequence). V lost 6 bases, J lost 6 bases, and 21 bases stayed unmatched. The CDR3 DNA reads TGTGCCAGTAGAAAAACATACACCGGGACTGGGAGGGAGGATACGCAGTATTTT. It codes for CASRKTYTGTGREDTQYF.

V gene TRBV18 combines with J gene TRBJ2-4, with 7 bases identical to TRBD1. This CDR3 region has 14 residues. V gave up 3 bases and J gave up 6 bases; unmatched junction bases: 5. From germline, CDR1 is KGHSH and CDR2 LQKENI. The CDR3 bases are TGTGCCAGCTCACCGCAGCGGACAGGAAACATTCAGTACTTC. It translates to CASSPQRTGNIQYF.

Only one count was recorded for this clone. The rearrangement joins TRBV15 to TRBJ1-2; a possible D gene is TRBD1 (6 bases). The CDR3 spans 13 residues. V gave up 0 bases and J gave up 5 bases, with 7 bases separating them. CDR1 and CDR2 (germline): LNHNV, YYDKDF (reference sequence). CDR3 in amino acids: CATSREGGYGYTF. DNA of the CDR3: TGTGCCACCAGCAGAGAAGGGGGATATGGCTACACCTTC.

V usage is TRBV9 and J usage is TRBJ2-1, with 7 bases lining up with TRBD2. CDR3 length: 16 amino acids. CDR1 SGDLS and CDR2 YYNGEE come from the germline V gene. The V gene end was trimmed by 3 bases and the J gene end by 8 bases; junction bases not matched to a gene: 14. The CDR3: CASSEYGSHRGDEQFF. The CDR3, as DNA: TGTGCCAGCAGCGAGTACGGGAGTCACCGGGGGGATGAGCAGTTCTTC.

This chain uses TRBV27 with TRBJ1-6; D remains unclear. CDR1 MNHEY and CDR2 SMNVEV come from the germline V gene (reference sequence). This CDR3 has 15 amino acids. The V end was cut by 3 bases, the J end by 0 bases, with 6 bases between. The CDR3 DNA is TGTGCCAGCAGTTTCTCTAGCTCCTATAATTCACCCCTCCACTTT. Encoded protein: CASSFSSSYNSPLHF.

This chain uses TRBV4-1 with TRBJ2-5; TRBD2 matches at 12 bases. With 2 bases clipped from V and 1 base from J, the junction kept 8 bases outside the gene matches. Per germline, CDR1 MGHRA and CDR2 YSYEKL. The CDR3 has 18 residues. The CDR3 coding sequence is TGCGCCAGCAGCCAAAGACCCCCTAGCGGGGGGGCCCAAGAGACCCAGTACTTC. It translates to CASSQRPPSGGAQETQYF.